The next 8 T cell receptor beta chains were all read from a single sample in a study of shared clonotypes between healthy human individuals. This table comes from immunoSEQ multiplex PCR, and its TCRdb copy is limited to in-frame clones, with some not included. Of around 510,000 clones listed, about 96% are singletons. The source material was naive CD4+ T cells sorted from blood. Subset described: CD45RA+ positively selected. The receptor source for this set is a woman aged 25 to 45 in good health.

The chain combines TRBV20-1 with TRBJ2-1; no definite D call. The germline CDR1 and CDR2 sequences are DFQATT and SNEGSKA (reference sequence). V gave up 2 bases and J gave up 7 bases, with 6 bases separating them. CDR3 size: 11 residues. The CDR3 DNA sequence: TGCAGTGCTAGACCCCCGAATGAGCAGTTCTTC. Translated: CSARPPNEQFF.

J is TRBJ2-5 and V is TRBV5-1; 7 nucleotides agree with TRBD1. The V segment lost 3 bases and the J segment 5 bases; nucleotides outside the gene matches: 7. This CDR3 is built from 14 residues. Germline CDR1 is SGHRS and CDR2 is YFSETQ. The CDR3 is CASSSQGIWETQYF. DNA for the CDR3: TGCGCCAGCAGCTCACAGGGGATCTGGGAGACCCAGTACTTC.

This clone was detected once. The rearrangement joins TRBV28 to TRBJ1-1; a weak D match, TRBD1 (5 bases). V was shortened by 8 bases and J by 1 base, with 11 bases between the two germline ends. Looked up from germline, CDR1 is MDHEN and CDR2 is SYDVKM. This CDR3 contains 13 residues. In DNA, the CDR3 is TGTGCCAGCCGTAAGCAGGGGAACACTGAAGCTTTCTTT. The encoded protein is CASRKQGNTEAFF.

The table lists this clone with a few counts. The chain combines TRBV18 with TRBJ1-2; 9 bases align to TRBD1. CDR1 and CDR2 (germline): KGHSH, LQKENI. V was clipped by 1 base and J by 1 base; unmatched bases: 7. This CDR3 has 17 residues. The CDR3 bases are TGTGCCAGCTCACCACGATCCGGGACAGGGAATAACTATGGCTACACCTTC. Protein: CASSPRSGTGNNYGYTF. The full variable domain, with the rest looked up from reference TRBV18 and TRBJ1-2, is NAGVMQNPRHLVRRRGQEARLRCSPMKGHSHVYWYRQLPEEGLKFMVYLQKENIIDESGMPKERFSAEFPKEGPSILRIQQVVRGDSAAYFCASSPRSGTGNNYGYTFGSGTRLTVV.

The chain employs TRBV5-5 and TRBJ2-7; D unclear. V lost 2 bases to trimming and J lost 6 bases, with 15 bases between them. Per the germline V gene, CDR1 is SGHKS and CDR2 is YYEKEE (reference sequence). The CDR3 is 14 residues long. The CDR3 nucleotides are TGTGCCAGCAGCTTCGACCCCCCGACACTCGAGCAGTACTTC. Protein product: CASSFDPPTLEQYF.

As for this clone: This same CDR3 is encoded by further DNA sequences in the sample. The chain employs TRBV28 and TRBJ2-1, with D uncertain. The CDR3 consists of 12 residues. Germline V gives CDR1 MDHEN, CDR2 SYDVKM. V lost 1 base to trimming and J lost 7 bases, with 5 bases between them. The CDR3 reads CASSLLANEQFF. CDR3 coding DNA: TGTGCCAGCAGTTTATTAGCAAATGAGCAGTTCTTC. Using reference TRBV28 and TRBJ2-1 for the parts outside the CDR3, the full variable domain is DVKVTQSSRYLVKRTGEKVFLECVQDMDHENMFWYRQDPGLGLRLIYFSYDVKMKEKGDIPEGYSVSREKKERFSLILESASTNQTSMYLCASSLLANEQFFGPGTRLTVL.

The rearrangement uses TRBV10-3 and TRBJ2-4; 12 nucleotides line up with TRBD2. J was trimmed by 7 bases and V by 2 bases; bases with no gene match: 18. The CDR3 has 20 amino acids. CDR1 and CDR2 (germline): ENHRY, SYGVKD. This CDR3 reads CAISEPSYTSGRSKANIQYF. DNA of the CDR3: TGTGCCATCAGTGAGCCATCCTATACTAGCGGGAGGAGTAAGGCGAACATTCAGTACTTC.

This clone was seen once. This rearrangement joins TRBV7-2 to TRBJ1-5; no firm D call. Trimming shortened V by 0 bases and J by 4 bases, and 10 bases separated the two germline ends. Germline V gene lookup returns CDR1 SGHTA and CDR2 FQGNSA. The CDR3 extends over 15 amino acids. CDR3 bases: TGTGCCAGCAGCTTAGCGGCAGGATCAAATCAGCCCCAGCATTTT. This gives the protein CASSLAAGSNQPQHF.